Presented here are 7 T cell receptor beta chains from one specimen sequenced in a study of T cell responses to AZD1222 COVID-19 vaccine. Measured with immunoSEQ multiplex PCR; TCRdb has only the in-frame clones, and not every one. Among approximately 110,000 clones, around 90% were seen once, and the ten largest hold roughly 4%. The input for sequencing was peripheral blood, taken on day 0 of AZD1222 vaccination. All receptors come from an adult in good health.

This sequence joins TRBV7-8 and TRBJ2-3; 14 bases are a match to TRBD2. CDR1 is SGHVS, CDR2 FQNEAQ, per germline. The CDR3 contains 16 residues. J gave up 6 bases and V 4 bases, and 6 bases lay outside the gene matches. The CDR3 DNA sequence: TGTGCCAGCAGCTGGGGACTAGCGGGAGTCAGGGATACGCAGTATTTT. Translating gives CASSWGLAGVRDTQYF.

This chain joins TRBV27 and TRBJ2-1; D perhaps matches TRBD2 (5 bases). Trimming removed 2 bases from V and 8 bases from J, with 10 bases in between. CDR3 size: 13 residues. In germline, CDR1 is MNHEY, CDR2 SMNVEV (reference sequence). CDR3 sequence reads: CASSLRDNDEQFF. In DNA, the CDR3 is TGTGCCAGCAGTTTACGGGATAACGATGAGCAGTTCTTC.

This sequence joins TRBV7-2 and TRBJ2-3, with D possibly TRBD1 on 6 matching bases. This CDR3 has 15 residues. Germline CDR1 reads SGHTA; CDR2 reads FQGNSA. V lost 7 bases and J lost 2, with 16 bases in between. The CDR3 here is CASTEQGSFTDTQYF. Written as DNA, the CDR3 is TGTGCCAGCACCGAACAGGGCTCCTTCACAGATACGCAGTATTTT. Using reference TRBV7-2 and TRBJ2-3 for the parts outside the CDR3, the full variable domain is GAGVSQSPSNKVTEKGKDVELRCDPISGHTALYWYRQSLGQGLEFLIYFQGNSAPDKSGLPSDRFSAERTGGSVSTLTIQRTQQEDSAVYLCASTEQGSFTDTQYFGPGTRLTVL.

This rearrangement joins TRBV9 to TRBJ1-1; 7 bases align to TRBD1. CDR3 length equals 15 residues. V lost 2 bases to trimming and J lost 2 bases; unmatched junction nucleotides: 6. CDR1 is SGDLS, CDR2 YYNGEE, per germline. CDR3 residues: CASSVGQYANTEAFF. Written as DNA, the CDR3 is TGTGCCAGCAGCGTGGGACAGTACGCCAACACTGAAGCTTTCTTT.

The V call is TRBV24-1, the J call TRBJ1-2, with D uncertain. The V gene lost 3 bases and the J gene lost 8 bases, with 21 bases spanning the gap. Germline CDR1 KGHDR, CDR2 SFDVKD. The CDR3 is made up of 16 amino acids. The chain's CDR3 is CATSDDTTGRSGGYTF. The CDR3, as DNA: TGTGCCACCAGTGATGATACTACCGGACGGTCGGGCGGCTACACCTTC.

This clone has only one observation. The genes are TRBV24-1 and TRBJ2-7; D is perhaps TRBD2 (6 bases). With 5 bases removed from V and 3 bases from J, the gap between germline ends came to 16 bases. This CDR3 has 15 amino acids. Germline V gene data show CDR1 as KGHDR and CDR2 as SFDVKD. For the CDR3, the DNA is TGTGCCACCAGTGTTTACAAGGAGGGATTCTACGAGCAGTACTTC. Residues: CATSVYKEGFYEQYF.

This chain joins TRBV24-1 and TRBJ2-3, with 7 bases aligning to TRBD2. CDR1 is KGHDR and CDR2 is SFDVKD in the germline V gene. Trimming cost V 3 bases and J 2 bases; bases outside gene matches: 7. This CDR3 comprises 16 residues. CDR3 sequence: CATSDPGTTHTDTQYF. CDR3 in DNA: TGTGCCACCAGTGATCCCGGGACTACCCACACAGATACGCAGTATTTT.